Below are 6 T cell receptor beta chains sequenced from a single sample in a study of blood T cell repertoires in COVID-19. The data were produced by immunoSEQ multiplex PCR, yet TCRdb's version contains in-frame clones alone and is incomplete. The data contain some 35,000 clones, about 88% of them singletons. Sequenced input: peripheral blood. The source is a man in his 70s with active COVID-19.

The chain recombines TRBV4-2 with TRBJ2-3, with TRBD2 identical over 8 bases. Germline V gene data show CDR1 as LGHNA and CDR2 as YNFKEQ. The CDR3 extends over 14 amino acids. V lost 6 bases to trimming and J lost 5 bases; unmatched junction nucleotides: 7. CDR3 sequence: CASSLGLAEDTQYF. In nucleotides, the CDR3 is TGTGCCAGCAGTCTAGGACTAGCAGAAGATACGCAGTATTTT.

This chain uses TRBV28 with TRBJ2-3; TRBD2 aligns across 9 bases. CDR1 is MDHEN, CDR2 SYDVKM, per germline. CDR3 size: 15 residues. The trim removed 3 bases at V and 3 bases at J, leaving 4 bases unmatched. CDR3 amino acids: CASSFPLAGTDTQYF. CDR3 DNA: TGTGCCAGCAGTTTCCCCCTAGCGGGAACAGATACGCAGTATTTT.

The genes are TRBV5-8 and TRBJ1-2; no definite D call. Trimming took off 4 bases at V and 4 bases at J, with 14 bases between the two ends. This CDR3 contains 14 residues. CDR1 and CDR2 from the germline V gene are SGHTS and YDEGEE. CDR3 coding DNA: TGTGCCAGCAGCGATCAGCGGGATCCCTATGGCTACACCTTC. Protein: CASSDQRDPYGYTF.

The V call is TRBV19, the J call TRBJ2-7, with D perhaps matching TRBD2 (6 bases). This CDR3 is built from 15 residues. The V and J ends lost 5 bases and 3 bases respectively, with 17 bases between them. In germline, CDR1 is LNHDA, CDR2 SQIVND (reference sequence). The CDR3 region is CASSPPGGKGYEQYF. The CDR3 DNA sequence: TGTGCCAGTAGTCCCCCGGGCGGGAAAGGCTACGAGCAGTACTTC.

The chain has TRBV30 and TRBJ1-3, with D uncertain. The germline V gene encodes CDR1 GTSNPN and CDR2 SVGIG (reference sequence). The CDR3 runs 14 residues. V gave up 3 bases and J gave up 4 bases, with 13 bases separating them. CDR3 in DNA: TGTGCCTGGAGGGCCCGGCCAGCGGGAAACACCATATATTTT. This codes for CAWRARPAGNTIYF. The variable domain in full, with the rest retrieved from reference TRBV30 and TRBJ1-3, is SQTIHQWPATLVQPVGSPLSLECTVEGTSNPNLYWYRQAAGRGLQLLFYSVGIGQISSEVPQNLSASRPQDRQFILSSKKLLLSDSGFYLCAWRARPAGNTIYFGEGSWLTVV.

In its sample, this clone was seen a few times. V gene TRBV4-1 combines with J gene TRBJ1-5, with 8 bases that match TRBD1. After removal of 2 bases from V and 1 base from J, the junction contained 7 bases not matched to a gene. The length of the CDR3 is 17 residues. CDR1 MGHRA and CDR2 YSYEKL come from the germline V gene. The CDR3: CASSQSRGPWSNQPQHF. The CDR3 DNA sequence: TGCGCCAGCAGCCAATCCAGGGGGCCTTGGAGCAATCAGCCCCAGCATTTT.